This T cell receptor beta chain was retrieved from a study of cytomegalovirus exposure and HLA in healthy donors. Findings and limits, study-wide: More clonal expansion characterized HLA-associated TCR beta chains than equally common others in a later analysis. Sequencing depth roughly uniform across donors was assumed in presence/absence analyses. There were some 150 TCR beta chains listed as cytomegalovirus-associated.

CDR3 length: 14 amino acids. Germline CDR1 SGHRS, CDR2 YFSETQ. V was clipped by 0 bases and J by 5 bases, with 12 bases between them. It was with 60 Vbeta and 13 Jbeta primers that the PCR ran. Measured with immunoSEQ multiplex PCR; TCRdb has only the in-frame clones, and not every one. The repertoire holds over 200,000 clones, with 70% to 85% as singletons. Concerning this clone itself: The antigen remains unidentified.

The clonotype comes from a woman aged 55-70 years in good health and CMV-seropositive. Input material: PBMCs. V usage is TRBV5-1 and J usage is TRBJ2-7; maybe TRBD1 (6 bases). The CDR3 region has the DNA TGCGCCAGCAGCTTGGCCCGACGACAGGACGAGCAGTACTTC. It is translated as CASSLARRQDEQYF.